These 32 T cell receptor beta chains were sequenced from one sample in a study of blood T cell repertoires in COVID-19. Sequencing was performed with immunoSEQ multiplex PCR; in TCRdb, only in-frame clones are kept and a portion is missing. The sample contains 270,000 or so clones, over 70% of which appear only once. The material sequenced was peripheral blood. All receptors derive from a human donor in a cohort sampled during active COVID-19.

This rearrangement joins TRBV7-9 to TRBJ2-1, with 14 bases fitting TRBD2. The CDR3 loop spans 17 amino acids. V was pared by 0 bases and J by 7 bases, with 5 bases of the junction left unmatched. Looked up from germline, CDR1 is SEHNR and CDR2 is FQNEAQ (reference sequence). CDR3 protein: CASSLALGTSGGNEQFF. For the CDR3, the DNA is TGTGCCAGCAGCTTAGCTCTAGGGACTAGCGGGGGAAATGAGCAGTTCTTC.

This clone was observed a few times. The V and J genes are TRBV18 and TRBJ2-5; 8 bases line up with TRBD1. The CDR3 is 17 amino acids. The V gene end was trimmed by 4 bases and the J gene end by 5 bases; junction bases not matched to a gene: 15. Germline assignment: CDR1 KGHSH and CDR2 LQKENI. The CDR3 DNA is TGTGCCAGCTCACTACAGGGGGGCAGCTCCAAAGGCGAGACCCAGTACTTC. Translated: CASSLQGGSSKGETQYF.

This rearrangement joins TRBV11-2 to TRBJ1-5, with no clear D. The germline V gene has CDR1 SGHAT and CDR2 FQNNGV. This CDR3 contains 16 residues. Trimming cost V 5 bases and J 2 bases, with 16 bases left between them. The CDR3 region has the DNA TGTGCCAGCAGCCGAACAGCCTCTCGTGGCAATCAGCCCCAGCATTTT. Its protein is CASSRTASRGNQPQHF. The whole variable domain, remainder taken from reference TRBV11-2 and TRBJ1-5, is EAGVAQSPRYKIIEKRQSVAFWCNPISGHATLYWYQQILGQGPKLLIQFQNNGVVDDSQLPKDRFSAERLKGVDSTLKIQPAKLEDSAVYLCASSRTASRGNQPQHFGDGTRLSIL.

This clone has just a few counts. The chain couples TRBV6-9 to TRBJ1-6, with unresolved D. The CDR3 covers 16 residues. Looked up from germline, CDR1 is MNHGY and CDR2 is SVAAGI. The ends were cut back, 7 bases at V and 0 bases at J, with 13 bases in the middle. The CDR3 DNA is TGTGCCAGCACCGCGGCGGGCAGCTCCTATAATTCACCCCTCCACTTT. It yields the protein CASTAAGSSYNSPLHF.

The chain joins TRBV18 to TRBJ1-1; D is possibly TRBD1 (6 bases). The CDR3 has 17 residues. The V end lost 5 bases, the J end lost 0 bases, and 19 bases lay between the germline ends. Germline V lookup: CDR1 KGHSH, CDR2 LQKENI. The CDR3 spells CASSGSTGMGMNTEAFF. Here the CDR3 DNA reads TGTGCCAGCTCAGGGAGTACAGGGATGGGAATGAACACTGAAGCTTTCTTT.

CDR3 sequence: CASSLVLGTEEYF. CDR3 nucleotides: TGTGCCAGCAGCTTAGTTCTCGGGACAGAGGAATATTTT. J is TRBJ2-3 and V is TRBV7-8, with 7 bases identical to TRBD1. V shed 1 base, J shed 15 bases, and the junction held 10 bases outside the gene matches. This CDR3 spans 13 amino acids. CDR1 and CDR2 (germline): SGHVS, FQNEAQ.

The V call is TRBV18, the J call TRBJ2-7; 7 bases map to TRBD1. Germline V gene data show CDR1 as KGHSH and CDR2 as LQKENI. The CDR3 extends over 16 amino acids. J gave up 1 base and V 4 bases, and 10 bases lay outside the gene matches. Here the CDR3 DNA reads TGTGCCAGCTCACGACCAGGACAGGATTCTTCCTACGAGCAGTACTTC. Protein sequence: CASSRPGQDSSYEQYF.

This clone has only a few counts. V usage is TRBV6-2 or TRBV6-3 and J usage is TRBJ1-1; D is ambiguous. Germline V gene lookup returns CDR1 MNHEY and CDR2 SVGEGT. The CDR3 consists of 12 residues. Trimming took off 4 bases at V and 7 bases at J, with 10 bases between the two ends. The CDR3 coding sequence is TGTGCCAGCAGTTTGGTCCCGGTTGAAGCTTTCTTT. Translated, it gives CASSLVPVEAFF.

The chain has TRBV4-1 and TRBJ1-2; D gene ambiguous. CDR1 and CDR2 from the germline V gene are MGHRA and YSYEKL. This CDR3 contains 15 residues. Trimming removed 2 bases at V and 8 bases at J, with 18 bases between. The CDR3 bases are TGCGCCAGCAGCCAACCAGGACGGGCGGCGGGGGGCTACACCTTC. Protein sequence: CASSQPGRAAGGYTF.

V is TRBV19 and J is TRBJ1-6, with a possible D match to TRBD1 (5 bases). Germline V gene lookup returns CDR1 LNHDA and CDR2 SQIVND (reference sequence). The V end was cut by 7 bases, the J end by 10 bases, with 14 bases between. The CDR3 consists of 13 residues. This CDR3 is CASTRQGSSPLHF. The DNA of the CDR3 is TGTGCCAGTACCAGGCAGGGTTCCTCACCCCTCCACTTT.

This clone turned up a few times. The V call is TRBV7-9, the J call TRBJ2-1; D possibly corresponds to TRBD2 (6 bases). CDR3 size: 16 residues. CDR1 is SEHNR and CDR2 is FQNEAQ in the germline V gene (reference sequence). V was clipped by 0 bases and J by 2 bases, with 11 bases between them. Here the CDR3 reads CASSLAQGRPYNEQFF. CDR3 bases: TGTGCCAGCAGCTTAGCGCAAGGGAGGCCCTACAATGAGCAGTTCTTC.

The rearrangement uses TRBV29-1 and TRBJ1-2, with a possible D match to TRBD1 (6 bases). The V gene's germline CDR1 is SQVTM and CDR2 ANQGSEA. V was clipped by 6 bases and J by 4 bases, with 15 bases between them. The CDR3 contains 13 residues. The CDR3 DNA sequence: TGCAGCGTGGAGGAAACAGGGACCTATGGCTACACCTTC. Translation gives CSVEETGTYGYTF.

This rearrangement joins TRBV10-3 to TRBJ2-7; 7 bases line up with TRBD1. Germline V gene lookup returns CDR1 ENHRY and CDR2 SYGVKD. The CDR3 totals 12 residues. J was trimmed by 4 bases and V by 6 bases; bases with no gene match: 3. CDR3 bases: TGTGCCATCAGCCGGGACAGTTACGAGCAGTACTTC. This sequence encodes CAISRDSYEQYF.

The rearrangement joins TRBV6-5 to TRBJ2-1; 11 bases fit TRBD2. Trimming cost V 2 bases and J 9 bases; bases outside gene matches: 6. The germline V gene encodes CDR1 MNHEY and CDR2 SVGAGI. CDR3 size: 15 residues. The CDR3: CASSYGPLAGGEQFF. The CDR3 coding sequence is TGTGCCAGCAGTTACGGCCCTCTAGCGGGGGGTGAGCAGTTCTTC.

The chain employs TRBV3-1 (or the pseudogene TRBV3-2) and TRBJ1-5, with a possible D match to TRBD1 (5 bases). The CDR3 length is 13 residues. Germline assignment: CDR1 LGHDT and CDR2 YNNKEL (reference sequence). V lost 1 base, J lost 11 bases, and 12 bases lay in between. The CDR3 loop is CASSQVVGGAQHF. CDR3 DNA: TGTGCCAGCAGCCAAGTTGTGGGGGGGGCCCAGCATTTT.

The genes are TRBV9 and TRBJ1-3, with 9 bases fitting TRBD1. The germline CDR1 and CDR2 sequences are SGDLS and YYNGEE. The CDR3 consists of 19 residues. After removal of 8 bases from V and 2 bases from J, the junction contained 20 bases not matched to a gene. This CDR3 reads CARASPVTGGASTGNTIYF. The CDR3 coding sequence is TGTGCCAGGGCTAGCCCTGTCACAGGGGGCGCGAGTACTGGAAACACCATATATTTT.

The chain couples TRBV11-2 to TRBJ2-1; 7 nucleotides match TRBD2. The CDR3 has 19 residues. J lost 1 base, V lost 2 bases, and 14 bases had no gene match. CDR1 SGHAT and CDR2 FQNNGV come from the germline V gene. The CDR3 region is CASSLFMGRGRGSYNEQFF. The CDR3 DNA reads TGTGCCAGCAGCTTATTCATGGGGAGGGGCAGAGGTTCCTACAATGAGCAGTTCTTC.

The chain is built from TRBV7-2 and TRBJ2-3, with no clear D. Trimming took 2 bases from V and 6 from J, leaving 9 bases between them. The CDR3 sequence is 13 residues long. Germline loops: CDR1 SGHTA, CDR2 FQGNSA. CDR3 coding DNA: TGTGCCAGCAGCTTAATGGTCACTGATACGCAGTATTTT. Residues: CASSLMVTDTQYF.

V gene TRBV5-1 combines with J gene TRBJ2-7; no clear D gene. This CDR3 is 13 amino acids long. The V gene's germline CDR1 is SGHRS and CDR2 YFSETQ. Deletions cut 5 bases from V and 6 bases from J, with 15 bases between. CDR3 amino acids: CASRPPSSVEQYF. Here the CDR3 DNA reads TGCGCCAGCAGACCCCCCTCCTCGGTCGAGCAGTACTTC.

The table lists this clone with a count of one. CDR3 bases: TGTGCCAGCAGCTTCGGCAGGCAGAATACTGAAGCTTTCTTT. Amino acid sequence: CASSFGRQNTEAFF. The V call is TRBV11-2, the J call TRBJ1-1; D gene uncertain. Trimming stripped 3 bases from V and 5 bases from J, with 13 bases between. The CDR3 runs 14 residues. CDR1 SGHAT and CDR2 FQNNGV come from the germline V gene.

CDR3 bases: TGTGCCAGCAGCGACCTTGATGGGGCCTATGGCTACACCTTC. Translation gives CASSDLDGAYGYTF. This chain links TRBV13 with TRBJ1-2; TRBD1 is a possible D gene (5 bases). In germline, CDR1 is PRHDT, CDR2 FYEKMQ (reference sequence). V lost 5 bases and J 4 bases, leaving 14 bases between the germline ends. This CDR3 spans 14 amino acids.

The CDR3 DNA reads as TGTGCCAGCAGCTCGCCGGGACTAGCGGGGAGCTCCTACAATGAGCAGTTCTTC. This translates into CASSSPGLAGSSYNEQFF. The rearrangement joins TRBV9 to TRBJ2-1; 13 bases map to TRBD2. CDR3 length: 18 residues. Germline V gene sequence: CDR1 SGDLS, CDR2 YYNGEE. V dropped 4 bases and J dropped 0; count of bases not matched to a gene: 7.

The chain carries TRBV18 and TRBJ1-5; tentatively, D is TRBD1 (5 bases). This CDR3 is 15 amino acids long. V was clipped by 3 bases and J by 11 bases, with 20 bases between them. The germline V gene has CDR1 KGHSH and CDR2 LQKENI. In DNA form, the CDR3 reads TGTGCCAGCTCACCCGAAACAGGTGCCCGCGGGGCCCAGCATTTT. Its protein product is CASSPETGARGAQHF.

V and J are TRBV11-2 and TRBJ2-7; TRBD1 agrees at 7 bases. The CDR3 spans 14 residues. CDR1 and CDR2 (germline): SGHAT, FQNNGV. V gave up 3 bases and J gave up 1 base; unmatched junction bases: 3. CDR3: CASSFIQGSYEQYF. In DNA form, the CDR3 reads TGTGCCAGCAGCTTTATACAGGGGTCCTACGAGCAGTACTTC.

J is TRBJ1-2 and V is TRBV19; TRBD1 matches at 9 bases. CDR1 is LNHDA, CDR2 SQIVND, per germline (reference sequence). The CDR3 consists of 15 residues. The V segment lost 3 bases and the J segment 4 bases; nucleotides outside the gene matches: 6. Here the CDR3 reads CASSIGGQGLYGYTF. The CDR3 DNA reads TGTGCCAGTAGTATTGGGGGACAGGGCCTCTATGGCTACACCTTC.

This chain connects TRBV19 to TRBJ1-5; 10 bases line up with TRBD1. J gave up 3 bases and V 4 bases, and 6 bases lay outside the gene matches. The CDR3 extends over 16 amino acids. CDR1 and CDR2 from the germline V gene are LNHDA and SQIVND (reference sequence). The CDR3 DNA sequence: TGTGCCAGTAGTACCCACGGGACAGGGGTCAATCAGCCCCAGCATTTT. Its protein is CASSTHGTGVNQPQHF.

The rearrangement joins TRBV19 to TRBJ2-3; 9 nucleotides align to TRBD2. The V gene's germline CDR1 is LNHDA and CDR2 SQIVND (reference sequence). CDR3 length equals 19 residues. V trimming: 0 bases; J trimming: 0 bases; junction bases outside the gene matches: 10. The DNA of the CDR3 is TGTGCCAGTAGTATAGAGCTCCTAGCGGGATCGACTAGCACAGATACGCAGTATTTT. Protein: CASSIELLAGSTSTDTQYF.

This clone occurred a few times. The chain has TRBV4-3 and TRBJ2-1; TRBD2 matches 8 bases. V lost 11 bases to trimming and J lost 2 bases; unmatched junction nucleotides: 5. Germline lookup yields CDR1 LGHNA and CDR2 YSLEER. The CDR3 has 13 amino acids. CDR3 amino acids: CAAGAGAYNEQFF. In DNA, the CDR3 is TGCGCCGCAGGAGCGGGGGCCTACAATGAGCAGTTCTTC.

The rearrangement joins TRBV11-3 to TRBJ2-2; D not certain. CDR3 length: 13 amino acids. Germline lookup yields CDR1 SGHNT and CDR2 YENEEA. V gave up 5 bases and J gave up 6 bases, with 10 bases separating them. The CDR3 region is CASSPRLSGELFF. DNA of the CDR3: TGTGCCAGCAGCCCTCGACTTTCCGGGGAGCTGTTTTTT.

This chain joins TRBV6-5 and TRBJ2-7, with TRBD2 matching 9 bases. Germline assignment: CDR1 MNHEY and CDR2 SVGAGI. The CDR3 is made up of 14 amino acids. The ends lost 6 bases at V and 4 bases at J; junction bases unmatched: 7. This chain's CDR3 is CASSSKTSGYEQYF. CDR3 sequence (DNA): TGTGCCAGCAGCTCTAAGACTAGCGGTTACGAGCAGTACTTC.

The CDR3: CASGGGDSGNTIYF. The CDR3 region has the DNA TGTGCCAGCGGGGGGGGCGACTCTGGAAACACCATATATTTT. The chain uses TRBV6-6 and TRBJ1-3, with D perhaps TRBD1 (6 bases). V was trimmed by 8 bases and J by 0 bases, leaving 11 bases between them. This CDR3 region has 14 residues. The germline CDR1 and CDR2 sequences are MNHNY and SVGAGI (reference sequence).

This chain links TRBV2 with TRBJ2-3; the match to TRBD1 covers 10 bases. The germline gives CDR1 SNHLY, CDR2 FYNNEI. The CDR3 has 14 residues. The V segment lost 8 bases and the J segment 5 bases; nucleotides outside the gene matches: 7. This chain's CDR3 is CASDRDRGGDTQYF. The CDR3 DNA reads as TGTGCCAGCGATAGGGACAGGGGAGGAGATACGCAGTATTTT. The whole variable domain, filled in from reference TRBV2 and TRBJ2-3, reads EPEVTQTPSHQVTQMGQEVILRCVPISNHLYFYWYRQILGQKVEFLVSFYNNEISEKSEIFDDQFSVERPDGSNFTLKIRSTKLEDSAMYFCASDRDRGGDTQYFGPGTRLTVL.